The 16 T cell receptor beta chains below were found in one sample sequenced in a study of human T cells and chemical hapten exposure (dated by TCRdb to the early 2020s). Reading the label with the study, this specimen's time point is: patch test 1, 2 weeks after DPC sensitization. The label giving this sample's treatment or condition can be read as: therapeutic diphenylcyclopropenone sensitization with weekly scalp DPC. The method behind the library was RACE. The sequencer listed for this sample is NextSeq 500. TCRdb handled the public reads itself, with Q25 trimming in fastp and clone calling in MiXCR, and kept productive beta chains. Every distinct CDR3 protein forms one entry, paired with its most common genes and DNA. Present in this sample are more than 65,000 distinct CDR3 sequences, more than 30% of which were seen just once. Of the sample, 8.9% falls within the top ten clones. The sample in question was whole blood, obtained in connection with sensitization to the hapten diphenylcyclopropenone (DPC). All receptors come from a man aged 35 to 55 with alopecia areata. Some clones in this sample may be carry-over from other donors' samples.

The genes are TRBV6-2 or TRBV6-3 and TRBJ1-6; TRBD1 matches 9 bases. Germline V CDR1 and CDR2: MNHEY, SVGEGT. This CDR3 spans 13 amino acids. The J segment lost 7 bases and the V segment lost 7 bases, leaving 2 bases of the junction unmatched. The DNA for the CDR3 is TGTGCCAGCACCGGGACAGGGAATTCACCCCTCCACTTT. Its translation: CASTGTGNSPLHF.

The chain couples TRBV6-5 to TRBJ2-7; 9 bases align to TRBD2. The CDR3 consists of 14 residues. CDR1 is MNHEY, CDR2 SVGAGI, per germline. V was pared by 6 bases and J by 7 bases, with 10 bases of the junction left unmatched. The CDR3 DNA sequence: TGTGCCAGCAGCTCCCGGCGGGAGGGAGGGGAGCAGTACTTC. Translation gives CASSSRREGGEQYF.

There are a few counts of this clonotype. The DNA of the CDR3 is TGTGCCAGCAGCCCAAACCGGGACAGGGGTTATGGCTACACCTTC. Residues: CASSPNRDRGYGYTF. V usage is TRBV14 and J usage is TRBJ1-2, with 10 bases that match TRBD1. The CDR3 is 15 residues long. Losses at the gene ends were 4 bases for V and 5 bases for J; bases not matched to a gene: 7. The germline CDR1 and CDR2 sequences are SGHDN and FVKESK.

This chain joins TRBV5-5 and TRBJ1-1; TRBD1 is a possible D gene (5 bases). This CDR3 has 16 residues. Trimming took off 0 bases at V and 8 bases at J, with 20 bases between the two ends. CDR1 and CDR2 from the germline V gene are SGHKS and YYEKEE (reference sequence). DNA of the CDR3: TGTGCCAGCAGCTTGGCCACTTGGGGGGGATCCTCCGAAGCTTTCTTT. Its translation is CASSLATWGGSSEAFF. Based on the CDR3 plus reference TRBV5-5 and TRBJ1-1, the full variable domain is DAGVTQSPTHLIKTRGQQVTLRCSPISGHKSVSWYQQVLGQGPQFIFQYYEKEERGRGNFPDRFSARQFPNYSSELNVNALLLGDSALYLCASSLATWGGSSEAFFGQGTRLTVV.

The chain couples TRBV12-3 or TRBV12-4 to TRBJ1-2; TRBD1 matches 8 bases. The junction had 15 bases not matched to a gene; V was cut back by 5 bases and J by 7 bases. This CDR3 region has 16 residues. CDR3 DNA: TGTGCCAGCAGTCCCCGGACAGGGTTGGGGTTCGGTGGCTACACCTTC. It translates to CASSPRTGLGFGGYTF.

The table lists this clonotype with a few counts. The gene calls are TRBV5-1 and TRBJ2-7, with 7 bases identical to TRBD2. The CDR3 is 14 amino acids. In germline, CDR1 is SGHRS, CDR2 YFSETQ. V was pared by 8 bases and J by 0 bases, with 8 bases of the junction left unmatched. The CDR3 protein is CARKLAASSYEQYF. Here the CDR3 DNA reads TGCGCCAGGAAGCTAGCGGCTAGCTCCTACGAGCAGTACTTC.

V is TRBV28 and J is TRBJ2-7, with 7 positions matching TRBD1. CDR1 is MDHEN, CDR2 SYDVKM, per germline. V gave up 5 bases and J gave up 0 bases; unmatched junction bases: 7. This CDR3 region has 15 residues. This chain's CDR3 is CASSTGTASSYEQYF. The CDR3 region has the DNA TGTGCCAGCAGTACAGGGACAGCGAGCTCCTACGAGCAGTACTTC.

V usage is TRBV28 and J usage is TRBJ2-3; D is unresolved. Germline-derived CDR1 and CDR2 are MDHEN and SYDVKM. Trimming stripped 7 bases from V and 2 bases from J, with 22 bases between. CDR3 size: 17 residues. Written as DNA, the CDR3 is TGTGCCAGCAAAAAACCCTGGGCGGAAGTGGACACAGATACGCAGTATTTT. Its translation is CASKKPWAEVDTDTQYF.

This clonotype was seen a few times. The rearrangement uses TRBV12-3 or TRBV12-4 and TRBJ1-1; D is perhaps TRBD1 (5 bases). The germline V and J ends were trimmed by 5 bases and 10 bases, with 20 bases remaining between them. This CDR3 has 14 residues. Written as DNA, the CDR3 is TGTGCCAGCAGTACGACCGGGACCGCCTTCGGAGCTTTCTTT. Its protein product is CASSTTGTAFGAFF.

This clonotype was observed a few times. The rearrangement joins TRBV6-2 or TRBV6-3 to TRBJ2-2; possibly TRBD1 for D (6 bases). V lost 7 bases, J lost 1 base, and 16 bases lay in between. Germline V gives CDR1 MNHEY, CDR2 SVGEGT. The CDR3 spans 16 residues. CDR3 nucleotide sequence: TGTGCCAGCAAAGAATCCGGGACAAAGAACACCGGGGAGCTGTTTTTT. Its translation is CASKESGTKNTGELFF.

The gene calls are TRBV6-1 and TRBJ1-5, with D possibly matching TRBD1 (5 bases). This CDR3 has 13 amino acids. Germline CDR1 and CDR2: MNHNS and SASEGT. V lost 4 bases and J 5 bases, leaving 9 bases between the germline ends. CDR3 DNA sequence: TGTGCCAGCAGTGGGGCAGGGTATCAGCCCCAGCATTTT. Protein: CASSGAGYQPQHF.

This chain joins TRBV2 and TRBJ1-5; 11 positions agree with TRBD1. Germline CDR1 reads SNHLY; CDR2 reads FYNNEI. The CDR3 sequence is 15 residues long. Losses at the gene ends were 6 bases for V and 6 bases for J; bases not matched to a gene: 7. As DNA, the CDR3 is TGTGCCAGCAGCGCGGACAGGGGGCAGGGTCAGCCCCAGCATTTT. It translates to CASSADRGQGQPQHF. Supplemented by reference TRBV2 and TRBJ1-5, the full variable domain reads EPEVTQTPSHQVTQMGQEVILRCVPISNHLYFYWYRQILGQKVEFLVSFYNNEISEKSEIFDDQFSVERPDGSNFTLKIRSTKLEDSAMYFCASSADRGQGQPQHFGDGTRLSIL.

There are a few counts of this clonotype. The chain couples TRBV9 to TRBJ2-1; D possibly uses TRBD1 or TRBD2 (5 bases each). The length of the CDR3 is 17 residues. V lost 3 bases, J lost 0 bases, and 16 bases lay in between. The germline gives CDR1 SGDLS, CDR2 YYNGEE. CDR3 bases: TGTGCCAGCAGCGCAAAAGGGGTAGGGAGCTCCTACAATGAGCAGTTCTTC. It yields the protein CASSAKGVGSSYNEQFF.

The rearrangement uses TRBV5-4 and TRBJ2-1, with 8 bases identical to TRBD2. V dropped 2 bases and J dropped 2; count of bases not matched to a gene: 3. The CDR3 is 15 residues long. Germline V CDR1 and CDR2: SGHNT, YYREEE (reference sequence). This chain's CDR3 is CASSLAGVAYNEQFF. The CDR3 DNA reads TGTGCCAGCAGCTTAGCGGGAGTCGCCTACAATGAGCAGTTCTTC.

This chain joins TRBV14 and TRBJ1-6; weak D call: TRBD1 (5 bases). Germline CDR1 reads SGHDN; CDR2 reads FVKESK. The CDR3 has 16 amino acids. V lost 4 bases and J lost 6, with 16 bases in between. CDR3 sequence: CASSRIRGVINSPLHF. DNA of the CDR3: TGTGCCAGCAGCCGGATCCGGGGGGTTATTAATTCACCCCTCCACTTT.

The V gene is TRBV6-1, the J gene TRBJ1-3; no clear D. CDR3 length equals 14 residues. V was clipped by 1 base and J by 0 bases, with 4 bases between them. Germline values: CDR1 MNHNS, CDR2 SASEGT. This CDR3 reads CASSEVGSGNTIYF. CDR3 coding DNA: TGTGCCAGCAGTGAAGTTGGCTCTGGAAACACCATATATTTT.